This T cell receptor (beta chain) emerged from a study of cytomegalovirus exposure and HLA in healthy donors. The length of the CDR3 is 15 residues. The germline V gene encodes CDR1 LGHNA and CDR2 YNFKEQ. Trimming removed 0 bases from V and 6 bases from J; junction bases left unmatched: 4. Study outcomes and limitations: In a later analysis, CMV-associated beta chains were mostly HLA-associated, it appeared. Certain sequence variants were highly shared and formed a cluster, and this cluster was likely a sequencing artifact.

Researchers ran the PCR with 60 Vbeta and 13 Jbeta primers. In the source study's methods: Among the unique TCR beta chains that a later analysis counted, 75 million to 85 million in all, about 11 million were shared. Data came from immunoSEQ multiplex PCR; TCRdb stores just in-frame clones and leaves some out. That table furnishes V, J and clone size, whereas the DNA furnished D and trimming. The sample contains 75,000 to 80,000 clones, about 66% of which appear only once. Points on this clone: Its antigen is unknown.

The chain recombines TRBV4-2 with TRBJ1-5; 8 nucleotides agree with TRBD1. Sequencing used PBMCs. The receptor was derived from a man in his 60s in good health and CMV-seropositive. The CDR3: CASSQEDRGGQPQHF. In DNA form, the CDR3 reads TGTGCCAGCAGCCAAGAAGACAGGGGAGGTCAGCCCCAGCATTTT.